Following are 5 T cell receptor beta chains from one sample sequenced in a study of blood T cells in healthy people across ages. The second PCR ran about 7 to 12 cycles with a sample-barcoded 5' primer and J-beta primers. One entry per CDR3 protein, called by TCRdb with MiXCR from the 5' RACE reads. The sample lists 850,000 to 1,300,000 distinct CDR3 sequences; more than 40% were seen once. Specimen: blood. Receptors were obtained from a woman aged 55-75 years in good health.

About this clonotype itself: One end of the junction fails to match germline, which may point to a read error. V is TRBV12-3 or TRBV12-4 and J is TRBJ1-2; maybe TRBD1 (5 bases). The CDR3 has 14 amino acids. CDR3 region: CASSLGPAQYGYTF. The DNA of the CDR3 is TGTGCCAGCAGTTTGGGGCCGGCGCAGTATGGCTACACCTTT.

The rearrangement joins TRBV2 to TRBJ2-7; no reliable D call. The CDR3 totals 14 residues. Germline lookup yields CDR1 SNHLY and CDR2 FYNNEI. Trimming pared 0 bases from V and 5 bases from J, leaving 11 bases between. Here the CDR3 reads CASSEADSPDEQYF. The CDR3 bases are TGTGCCAGCAGTGAAGCGGATTCTCCAGACGAGCAGTACTTC.

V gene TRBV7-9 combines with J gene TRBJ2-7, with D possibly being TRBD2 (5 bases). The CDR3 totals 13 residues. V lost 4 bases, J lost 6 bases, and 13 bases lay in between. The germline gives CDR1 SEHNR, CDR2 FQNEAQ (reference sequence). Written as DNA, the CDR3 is TGTGCCAGCAGCTCTGGACCGCGGGCCGAGCAGTACTTC. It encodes CASSSGPRAEQYF. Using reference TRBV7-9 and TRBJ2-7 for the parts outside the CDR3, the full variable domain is DTGVSQNPRHKITKRGQNVTFRCDPISEHNRLYWYRQTLGQGPEFLTYFQNEAQLEKSRLLSDRFSAERPKGSFSTLEIQRTEQGDSAMYLCASSSGPRAEQYFGPGTRLTVT.

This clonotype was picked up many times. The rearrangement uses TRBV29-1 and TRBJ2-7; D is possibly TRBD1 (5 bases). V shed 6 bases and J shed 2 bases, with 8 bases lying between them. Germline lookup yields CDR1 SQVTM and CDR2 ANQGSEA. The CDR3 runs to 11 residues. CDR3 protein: CSVDIAYEQYF. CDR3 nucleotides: TGCAGCGTGGACATAGCCTACGAGCAGTACTTC.

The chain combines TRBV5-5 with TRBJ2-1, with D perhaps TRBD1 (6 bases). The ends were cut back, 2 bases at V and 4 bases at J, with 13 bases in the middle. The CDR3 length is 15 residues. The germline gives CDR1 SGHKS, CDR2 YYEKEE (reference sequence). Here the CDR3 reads CASSFNTGRYNEQFF. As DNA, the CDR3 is TGTGCCAGCAGCTTTAATACAGGGAGATACAATGAGCAGTTCTTC.